This TCR beta chain was identified during a study of blood T cell repertoires in COVID-19. Study details: In each case, the material was cDNA or gDNA derived from T cells, B-cell-depleted T cells, or PBMCs.

Produced via immunoSEQ multiplex PCR; TCRdb's table is partial and in-frame only. The profile covers 250,000 to 350,000 clones, with around 90% appearing a single time and 2% to 3% taken by the ten largest. From germline, CDR1 is SEHNR and CDR2 FQNEAQ (reference sequence). Trimming left V 5 bases short and J 2 bases short, with 16 bases between. The CDR3 spans 16 residues. The specimen sequenced was peripheral blood. The rearrangement uses TRBV7-9 and TRBJ1-3, with a tentative D call TRBD1 (6 bases). The receptor was derived from a man aged 18 to 29 with active or convalescent COVID-19. The CDR3 here is CASSPKSRGPGNTIYF. The CDR3 coding sequence is TGTGCCAGCAGCCCTAAGAGCAGGGGACCTGGAAACACCATATATTTT.